This passage covers 24 T cell receptor beta chains from one sample sequenced in a study of T cells in Graves' hyperthyroidism and ophthalmopathy. Authors of the study amplified TCR beta CDR3 regions from RNA transcripts. The TCR CDR3 first-round RT-PCR relied on the HTBI primer set. Each CDR3 protein gets one entry after TCRdb re-called the multiplex PCR reads with MiXCR. The table records some 600,000 distinct CDR3 sequences, 40% to 55% of them present only once. The sample comprised peripheral blood or thyroid tissue (not recorded which). The receptors derive from a woman aged 18-29 years with Graves' hyperthyroidism.

V is TRBV29-1 and J is TRBJ2-5; a possible D gene is TRBD1 (5 bases). The CDR3 covers 13 residues. Germline CDR1 reads SQVTM; CDR2 reads ANQGSEA. This CDR3 reads CTSGHLERETQYF. CDR3 nucleotide sequence: TGCACCTCCGGACACCTCGAACGAGAGACCCAGTACTTC.

This chain uses TRBV19 with TRBJ2-2; 9 bases are shared with TRBD1. The V segment lost 3 bases and the J segment 6 bases; nucleotides outside the gene matches: 11. The CDR3 contains 17 residues. The germline CDR1 and CDR2 sequences are LNHDA and SQIVND (reference sequence). CDR3 nucleotides: TGTGCCAGTAGTATGGCCCCCCGCTGGGACAGGGCCGGGGAGCTGTTTTTT. Its translation: CASSMAPRWDRAGELFF.

This clonotype has only a few counts. The rearrangement joins TRBV20-1 to TRBJ1-2, with D possibly matching TRBD1 (5 bases). Germline CDR1 is DFQATT and CDR2 is SNEGSKA (reference sequence). Trimming removed 6 bases at V and 2 bases at J, with 13 bases between. The CDR3 is 13 amino acids. In nucleotides, the CDR3 is TGCAGTGCCGAAATCGGGGGAAACTATGGCTACACCTTC. Residues: CSAEIGGNYGYTF.

The gene calls are TRBV12-3 or TRBV12-4 and TRBJ2-7; 7 positions match TRBD1. The trim removed 6 bases at V and 4 bases at J, leaving 9 bases unmatched. The CDR3 extends over 14 amino acids. The CDR3 DNA reads TGTGCCAGCAGCAAACGGGACAGCCGATACGAGCAGTACTTC. The encoded protein is CASSKRDSRYEQYF.

This clonotype was counted ten times or more. The chain couples TRBV4-1 to TRBJ2-5; D might be TRBD1 or TRBD2, each matching 5 bases. The V gene's germline CDR1 is MGHRA and CDR2 YSYEKL. There are 14 residues in the CDR3. The V gene lost 2 bases and the J gene lost 7 bases, with 14 bases spanning the gap. The CDR3 nucleotides are TGCGCCAGCAGCCAAAGTGGGGACGGTGCGACCCAGTACTTC. This encodes CASSQSGDGATQYF.

Comment on this clonotype: Without the conserved terminal phenylalanine or tryptophan, this CDR3 likely stems from a read error. The DNA is left out, because the CDR3 cannot be placed on it with certainty; the CDR3 is given as TCRdb lists it. V is TRBV2 and J is TRBJ1-4; the table names TRBD1, a call not compared with the DNA. CDR1 SNHLY and CDR2 FYNNEI come from the germline V gene. The CDR3 numbers 9 amino acids, ends counted. This CDR3 is CASSGTGFY.

The rearrangement uses TRBV19 and TRBJ2-7; D might be TRBD1 or TRBD2, each matching 5 bases. Germline values: CDR1 LNHDA, CDR2 SQIVND (reference sequence). The CDR3 is 16 residues long. V lost 6 bases, J lost 0 bases, and 18 bases lay in between. For the CDR3, the DNA is TGTGCCAGTAGATTCAGAGCGGACACAAGCTCCTACGAGCAGTACTTC. Translated: CASRFRADTSSYEQYF.

This clonotype has just a few counts. The chain has TRBV9 and TRBJ1-2; D unresolved. Trimming removed 3 bases from V and 0 bases from J, with 6 bases in between. This CDR3 is built from 13 residues. The germline V gene has CDR1 SGDLS and CDR2 YYNGEE. Here the CDR3 DNA reads TGTGCCAGCAGCGCTTCGACTAACTATGGCTACACCTTC. It yields the protein CASSASTNYGYTF.

This sequence joins TRBV15 and TRBJ2-2; TRBD2 matches 7 bases. Trimming took 0 bases from V and 1 from J; bases not matched to a gene: 5. CDR3 size: 17 residues. Germline CDR1 reads LNHNV; CDR2 reads YYDKDF (reference sequence). CDR3 loop: CATSRDWVAGNTGELFF. DNA for the CDR3: TGTGCCACCAGCAGAGATTGGGTAGCGGGGAACACCGGGGAGCTGTTTTTT.

The chain links TRBV7-8 to TRBJ1-4; D remains unclear. The CDR3 has 15 residues. The V and J ends lost 5 bases and 4 bases respectively, with 14 bases between them. Per the germline V gene, CDR1 is SGHVS and CDR2 is FQNEAQ. The CDR3 sequence is CASSRTGSRNEKLFF. CDR3 DNA: TGTGCCAGCAGCCGTACCGGGAGCCGTAATGAAAAACTGTTTTTT.

A word on this clonotype: With a much larger clone just one base away, this may be a read error. The rearrangement joins TRBV29-1 to TRBJ1-2, with TRBD1 matching over 8 bases. Germline CDR1 is SQVTM and CDR2 is ANQGSEA. Trimming removed 4 bases from V and 4 bases from J; junction bases left unmatched: 14. CDR3 size: 16 residues. CDR3 region: CSVVGADRANSYGYTF. CDR3 nucleotides: TGCAGCGTTGTGGGAGCGGACAGGGCTAATTCCTATGGCTACACCTTC.

This clonotype was observed a handful of times. The V and J genes are TRBV7-9 and TRBJ2-7, with D uncertain. CDR1 is SEHNR, CDR2 FQNEAQ, per germline (reference sequence). The CDR3 length is 15 residues. Trimming removed 2 bases from V and 0 bases from J, with 11 bases in between. CDR3 in amino acids: CASSLQALSSYEQYF. In DNA, the CDR3 is TGTGCCAGCAGCTTACAGGCCTTAAGCTCCTACGAGCAGTACTTC.

This clonotype occurred a few times. The chain joins TRBV7-9 to TRBJ1-1; weak D call: TRBD1 (5 bases). Trimming removed 1 base from V and 4 bases from J, with 13 bases in between. Per germline, CDR1 SEHNR and CDR2 FQNEAQ (reference sequence). The CDR3 is 15 residues long. The CDR3 DNA follows: TGTGCCAGCAGCTTAGAGGAGGAGCAGGGCACTGAAGCTTTCTTT. Amino acids: CASSLEEEQGTEAFF.

Remarks on this clonotype: At one end, the junction sequence differs from germline, possibly due to a read error. V is TRBV19 and J is TRBJ1-3, with D possibly TRBD1 on 5 matching bases. The CDR3 totals 13 residues. The germline V gene has CDR1 LNHDA and CDR2 SQIVND (reference sequence). The CDR3 DNA follows: TGTGCCTGGGGCCAAAACTCTGGAAACGCCATATATTTT. Translation: CAWGQNSGNAIYF.

The chain has TRBV19 and TRBJ2-6; 10 bases fit TRBD1. Trimming cost V 7 bases and J 1 base; bases outside gene matches: 4. CDR1 LNHDA and CDR2 SQIVND come from the germline V gene (reference sequence). The CDR3 extends over 16 amino acids. CDR3 nucleotide sequence: TGTGCCAGTACCGGGACAGGGGCTTCTGGGGCCAACGTCCTGACTTTC. It encodes CASTGTGASGANVLTF.

V gene TRBV20-1 combines with J gene TRBJ1-1; 9 bases are shared with TRBD1. Looked up from germline, CDR1 is DFQATT and CDR2 is SNEGSKA (reference sequence). This CDR3 region has 13 residues. Unmatched junction bases numbered 11, after V lost 5 bases and J lost 10 bases. CDR3 loop: CSALDRGGGIAFF. The CDR3 coding sequence is TGCAGTGCTCTGGACAGGGGCGGTGGGATAGCTTTCTTT.

This clonotype was observed a handful of times. The CDR3 reads CASSTREPHEQYF. DNA for the CDR3: TGTGCCAGCAGCACCAGGGAACCCCACGAGCAGTACTTC. The chain recombines TRBV5-5 with TRBJ2-7, with D possibly TRBD1 on 5 matching bases. Trimming took 4 bases from V and 5 from J, leaving 13 bases between them. Germline V gives CDR1 SGHKS, CDR2 YYEKEE (reference sequence). This CDR3 has 13 residues.

In its sample, this clonotype was seen many times. The J gene is TRBJ2-5, the V gene TRBV24-1; 8 bases fit TRBD2. The germline V gene encodes CDR1 KGHDR and CDR2 SFDVKD. This CDR3 contains 13 residues. Trimming removed 6 bases from V and 5 bases from J; junction bases left unmatched: 4. The CDR3 DNA reads TGTGCCACCAGTCTCCCGGGAGGGGAGACCCAGTACTTC. This gives the protein CATSLPGGETQYF.

The rearrangement uses TRBV5-1 and TRBJ2-7; D unresolved. V was cut by 0 bases and J by 6 bases, with 13 bases left in between. CDR3 length: 14 residues. Germline assignment: CDR1 SGHRS and CDR2 YFSETQ. The CDR3 is CASSLEGRSGEQYF. The CDR3, as DNA: TGCGCCAGCAGCTTGGAAGGCAGGTCAGGCGAGCAGTACTTC.

Details on this clonotype: A much more abundant neighbour one base away suggests this may be a read error. A read error is likely, as this CDR3 ends without the conserved phenylalanine or tryptophan. The V and J genes are TRBV12-3 or TRBV12-4 and TRBJ1-2; D is ambiguous. Trimming took off 6 bases at V and 6 bases at J, with 17 bases between the two ends. CDR3 size: 14 residues. In DNA, the CDR3 is TGTGCCAGCAGCCAAGACGGCGTCGGAGATGGCTACACCTCC. Protein: CASSQDGVGDGYTS.

CDR3 loop: CASSVQGGGPYEQYF. CDR3 DNA: TGTGCCAGCAGCGTTCAGGGGGGAGGACCCTACGAGCAGTACTTC. The chain has TRBV7-6 and TRBJ2-7; D may be TRBD1 (7 bases). Trimming removed 5 bases from V and 2 bases from J, with 16 bases in between. From germline, CDR1 is SGHVS and CDR2 FNYEAQ. This CDR3 is built from 15 residues. The full variable domain, its missing parts supplied by reference TRBV7-6 and TRBJ2-7, is GAGVSQSPRYKVTKRGQDVALRCDPISGHVSLYWYRQALGQGPEFLTYFNYEAQQDKSGLPNDRFSAERPEGSISTLTIQRTEQRDSAMYRCASSVQGGGPYEQYFGPGTRLTVT.

This clonotype was seen a handful of times. V gene TRBV7-9 combines with J gene TRBJ2-7, with 7 bases fitting TRBD1. V shed 1 base and J 4 bases; nucleotides not matched to a gene: 7. CDR3 length equals 15 residues. The germline V gene has CDR1 SEHNR and CDR2 FQNEAQ (reference sequence). DNA of the CDR3: TGTGCCAGCAGCTTAGGGGGAGACAGGGCGTACGAGCAGTACTTC. It is translated as CASSLGGDRAYEQYF.

The gene calls are TRBV20-1 and TRBJ2-2; D call uncertain. Per the germline V gene, CDR1 is DFQATT and CDR2 is SNEGSKA (reference sequence). The CDR3 totals 14 residues. Trimming took 6 bases from V and 5 from J, leaving 16 bases between them. For the CDR3, the DNA is TGCAGTGCCTTAGATCTAGATCGTACCGGGGAGCTGTTTTTT. It yields the protein CSALDLDRTGELFF.

In this sample, this clonotype turned up a few times. The CDR3 DNA follows: TGCAGTGCCGCTTCCGGGACGGATAATGAAAAACTGTTTTTT. Its translation: CSAASGTDNEKLFF. The chain is built from TRBV20-1 and TRBJ1-4, with D maybe TRBD1 (5 bases). Trimming took 6 bases from V and 4 from J, leaving 15 bases between them. The germline CDR1 and CDR2 sequences are DFQATT and SNEGSKA (reference sequence). The CDR3 consists of 14 residues.